The 24 T cell receptor beta chains below were found in one sample sequenced in a study of CD8+ T cells in alopecia areata. Sequencing templates came from extracted RNA that was reverse transcribed into cDNA. TCRdb's copy holds only in-frame clones and misses some; the assay was immunoSEQ multiplex PCR. The table includes some 82,000 clones, around 54% detected once. The sequenced material came from NKG2D-high CD8+ T cells sorted from blood. The receptors originated from a human donor with alopecia areata.

Comments on this clone: One junction end disagrees with the germline gene, perhaps due to a read error. The chain employs TRBV29-1 and TRBJ2-7; TRBD2 agrees at 8 bases. This CDR3 spans 14 amino acids. Germline loops: CDR1 SQVTM, CDR2 ANQGSEA. DNA for the CDR3: TGCAGCGTGGAAGGGGTGGGGACTAGCTACGAGCAGTACTTC. Its protein is CSVEGVGTSYEQYF.

The chain carries TRBV19 and TRBJ2-2; D ambiguous. The CDR3 is 12 residues long. Trimming took off 3 bases at V and 7 bases at J, with 6 bases between the two ends. Germline assignment: CDR1 LNHDA and CDR2 SQIVND (reference sequence). Here the CDR3 reads CASSITIGELFF. As DNA, the CDR3 is TGTGCCAGTAGTATTACGATCGGGGAGCTGTTTTTT.

On this clone: This same CDR3 is encoded by further DNA sequences in the sample. CDR3 loop: CSVGDTEAFF. The CDR3 nucleotides read TGCAGCGTCGGGGACACTGAAGCTTTCTTT. This chain links TRBV29-1 with TRBJ1-1; D gene uncertain. This CDR3 spans 10 amino acids. Trimming pared 6 bases from V and 3 bases from J, leaving 5 bases between. Germline CDR1 is SQVTM and CDR2 is ANQGSEA. The full variable domain, completed using reference TRBV29-1 and TRBJ1-1, is SAVISQKPSRDICQRGTSLTIQCQVDSQVTMMFWYRQQPGQSLTLIATANQGSEATYESGFVIDKFPISRPNLTFSTLTVSNMSPEDSSIYLCSVGDTEAFFGQGTRLTVV.

The chain uses TRBV28 and TRBJ2-7; D not certain. Trimming removed 4 bases at V and 0 bases at J, with 4 bases between. There are 12 residues in the CDR3. CDR1 and CDR2 from the germline V gene are MDHEN and SYDVKM. The CDR3 loop reads CASSSISYEQYF. CDR3 DNA: TGTGCCAGCAGTTCGATCTCCTACGAGCAGTACTTC. Drawing the rest from reference TRBV28 and TRBJ2-7, the complete variable domain is DVKVTQSSRYLVKRTGEKVFLECVQDMDHENMFWYRQDPGLGLRLIYFSYDVKMKEKGDIPEGYSVSREKKERFSLILESASTNQTSMYLCASSSISYEQYFGPGTRLTVT.

CDR3 nucleotide sequence: TGCAGCGTTGTGTTGGCAGACTTTCCCTACGAGCAGTACTTC. It yields the protein CSVVLADFPYEQYF. The V and J genes are TRBV29-1 and TRBJ2-7; the D is unclear. CDR1 is SQVTM, CDR2 ANQGSEA, per germline. Trimming took off 4 bases at V and 2 bases at J, with 15 bases between the two ends. This CDR3 has 14 residues.

This clone has a single count. The CDR3 protein is CASRGVGETQYF. The CDR3, as DNA: TGTGCCAGCAGAGGGGTGGGGGAGACCCAGTACTTC. The V gene is TRBV27, the J gene TRBJ2-5; D possibly corresponds to TRBD1 (5 bases). Germline V gene data show CDR1 as MNHEY and CDR2 as SMNVEV (reference sequence). This CDR3 region has 12 residues. V lost 6 bases to trimming and J lost 5 bases, with 10 bases between them.

In its sample, this clone ranks as medium-sized (0.01 to 0.1%). The chain uses TRBV5-6 and TRBJ2-1, with D possibly TRBD2 on 7 matching bases. CDR1 SGHDT and CDR2 YYEEEE come from the germline V gene. The CDR3 covers 15 residues. V gave up 2 bases and J gave up 10 bases, with 19 bases separating them. The CDR3 DNA sequence: TGTGCCAGCAGCTTTTCGCGGGGGCACATTGACGAGCAGTTCTTC. It yields the protein CASSFSRGHIDEQFF.

The rearrangement uses TRBV7-9 and TRBJ2-5; D perhaps matches TRBD2 (5 bases). Germline CDR1 reads SEHNR; CDR2 reads FQNEAQ (reference sequence). The V end lost 3 bases, the J end lost 5 bases, and 10 bases lay between the germline ends. This CDR3 is built from 13 residues. The DNA of the CDR3 is TGTGCCAGCAGCTTTCTTAGGGAGGAGACCCAGTACTTC. Translating gives CASSFLREETQYF.

This chain uses TRBV29-1 with TRBJ1-1, with D possibly matching TRBD1 (6 bases). The CDR3 has 14 residues. CDR1 and CDR2 from the germline V gene are SQVTM and ANQGSEA. The V end lost 4 bases, the J end lost 1 base, and 13 bases lay between the germline ends. The CDR3 DNA reads TGCAGCGTTGGAAGAGGGACAAAGAACACTGAAGCTTTCTTT. This encodes CSVGRGTKNTEAFF.

This clone was observed many times. The chain links TRBV15 to TRBJ1-2; D not resolved. The germline CDR1 and CDR2 sequences are LNHNV and YYDKDF (reference sequence). V dropped 6 bases and J dropped 6 bases, with 17 bases sitting between them. This CDR3 comprises 14 residues. The CDR3 reads CATREGTSPNGYTF. DNA of the CDR3: TGTGCCACCAGAGAGGGAACAAGCCCAAATGGCTACACCTTC.

The V call is TRBV12-5, the J call TRBJ2-1; D is uncertain. Germline loops: CDR1 LGHNT, CDR2 FRNRAP. V lost 7 bases and J 6 bases, leaving 10 bases between the germline ends. The CDR3 covers 12 residues. The chain's CDR3 is CASAQAGNEQFF. Written as DNA, the CDR3 is TGTGCTAGTGCCCAAGCAGGCAATGAGCAGTTCTTC.

This clone was seen more than once but under ten times. V and J are TRBV29-1 and TRBJ2-2, with D perhaps TRBD2 (6 bases). Germline V gene sequence: CDR1 SQVTM, CDR2 ANQGSEA. The V end lost 3 bases, the J end lost 1 base, and 9 bases lay between the germline ends. This CDR3 has 14 residues. The CDR3 nucleotides are TGCAGCGTTGAGCGGGGCCGGAACACCGGGGAGCTGTTTTTT. This codes for CSVERGRNTGELFF.

V usage is TRBV7-9 and J usage is TRBJ2-7; D gene unclear. Germline V lookup: CDR1 SEHNR, CDR2 FQNEAQ (reference sequence). V lost 5 bases to trimming and J lost 3 bases, with 11 bases between them. The CDR3 covers 13 residues. The CDR3 here is CASSPMDRYEQYF. In DNA form, the CDR3 reads TGTGCCAGCAGCCCAATGGACCGCTACGAGCAGTACTTC.

CDR3 sequence reads: CASSVFDNEQFF. CDR3 nucleotide sequence: TGTGCCAGCAGCGTATTCGACAATGAGCAGTTCTTC. V is TRBV9 and J is TRBJ2-1; no clear D. Per the germline V gene, CDR1 is SGDLS and CDR2 is YYNGEE. Trimming removed 1 base from V and 5 bases from J, with 4 bases in between. The CDR3 contains 12 residues.

This chain uses TRBV29-1 with TRBJ2-7; TRBD1 agrees at 7 bases. The CDR3 totals 13 residues. V dropped 6 bases and J dropped 2; count of bases not matched to a gene: 7. Germline lookup yields CDR1 SQVTM and CDR2 ANQGSEA. CDR3: CSVWTGDTYEQYF. CDR3 in DNA: TGCAGCGTGTGGACAGGCGACACCTACGAGCAGTACTTC.

The chain couples TRBV7-8 to TRBJ2-7; D possibly corresponds to TRBD2 (5 bases). The CDR3 spans 13 residues. V was cut by 9 bases and J by 4 bases, with 16 bases left in between. Germline V CDR1 and CDR2: SGHVS, FQNEAQ. The CDR3 loop is CARGTGIKYEQYF. The CDR3 DNA is TGTGCCAGGGGAACCGGGATTAAATACGAGCAGTACTTC.

The V call is TRBV11-3, the J call TRBJ2-3; D is undetermined. Trimming cost V 7 bases and J 2 bases, with 10 bases left between them. CDR3 length equals 13 residues. Germline CDR1 and CDR2: SGHNT and YENEEA. The CDR3 protein is CASMDGVTDTQYF. In DNA form, the CDR3 reads TGTGCCAGCATGGACGGAGTCACAGATACGCAGTATTTT.

The gene calls are TRBV30 and TRBJ1-1; possibly TRBD1 for D (6 bases). From germline, CDR1 is GTSNPN and CDR2 SVGIG (reference sequence). CDR3 length: 11 amino acids. Trimming removed 5 bases at V and 10 bases at J, with 14 bases between. The CDR3 bases are TGTGCCTGGGGAGACACAGGGAGAGCTTTCTTT. This translates into CAWGDTGRAFF.

The chain uses TRBV5-1 and TRBJ1-5; D remains ambiguous. V was cut by 4 bases and J by 3 bases, with 11 bases left in between. CDR3 length equals 14 residues. The germline CDR1 and CDR2 sequences are SGHRS and YFSETQ. DNA of the CDR3: TGCGCCAGCAGCCCGAGCAGTCTCAATCAGCCCCAGCATTTT. Translating gives CASSPSSLNQPQHF.

The rearrangement uses TRBV6-6 and TRBJ2-7; D unclear. This CDR3 is 12 amino acids long. Trimming removed 2 bases from V and 3 bases from J, with 5 bases in between. Germline V gene data show CDR1 as MNHNY and CDR2 as SVGAGI (reference sequence). CDR3: CASSYSFYEQYF. The CDR3 nucleotides read TGTGCCAGCAGTTACAGTTTCTACGAGCAGTACTTC.

This chain connects TRBV29-1 to TRBJ2-2; 13 positions match TRBD2. CDR3 size: 15 residues. Germline V gene sequence: CDR1 SQVTM, CDR2 ANQGSEA. The V and J ends lost 6 bases and 6 bases, in that order; junction bases with no gene match: 7. The DNA for the CDR3 is TGCAGCGTCGCGACTAGCGGGAGGTCCCCCGGGGAGCTGTTTTTT. Protein: CSVATSGRSPGELFF.

The CDR3 coding sequence is TGTGCCAGCAGCCAAGTTGACGACACCTTACAGAACAATGAGCAGTTCTTC. As protein: CASSQVDDTLQNNEQFF. The chain recombines TRBV14 with TRBJ2-1, with D uncertain. Germline lookup yields CDR1 SGHDN and CDR2 FVKESK. V gave up 1 base and J gave up 5 bases, with 18 bases separating them. The CDR3 extends over 17 amino acids.

The chain carries TRBV30 and TRBJ1-4; D gene ambiguous. Trimming left V 4 bases short and J 0 bases short, with 9 bases between. In germline, CDR1 is GTSNPN, CDR2 SVGIG (reference sequence). This CDR3 spans 14 amino acids. The CDR3 here is CAWTPHPTNEKLFF. CDR3 in DNA: TGTGCCTGGACGCCTCATCCAACTAATGAAAAACTGTTTTTT.

There are a few counts of this clone. This chain connects TRBV28 to TRBJ2-5; 7 nucleotides match TRBD1. J was trimmed by 5 bases and V by 5 bases; bases with no gene match: 11. Germline-derived CDR1 and CDR2 are MDHEN and SYDVKM. This CDR3 is 15 amino acids long. The CDR3 region is CASSPGQAVRETQYF. CDR3 coding DNA: TGTGCCAGCAGTCCCGGACAGGCCGTCAGGGAGACCCAGTACTTC.